What follows are 30 T cell receptor beta chains derived from one specimen sequenced in a study of T cell changes during pregnancy in multiple sclerosis. The method was immunoSEQ multiplex PCR; TCRdb's version includes in-frame clones alone and lacks a portion of them. The repertoire holds around 95,000 clones, with about 90% as singletons. The source material was peripheral blood, sampled after pregnancy. Receptors were obtained from a female donor in good health, enrolled as a control in a pregnancy study.

This chain joins TRBV18 and TRBJ2-1; TRBD2 matches 12 bases. J lost 8 bases, V lost 6 bases, and 5 bases had no gene match. The CDR3 runs 14 residues. Germline lookup yields CDR1 KGHSH and CDR2 LQKENI. The CDR3 spells CASSLAGGLDEQFF. The CDR3 nucleotides are TGTGCCAGCTCGCTAGCGGGAGGGTTAGATGAGCAGTTCTTC. Together with reference TRBV18 and TRBJ2-1, the CDR3 gives the full variable domain: NAGVMQNPRHLVRRRGQEARLRCSPMKGHSHVYWYRQLPEEGLKFMVYLQKENIIDESGMPKERFSAEFPKEGPSILRIQQVVRGDSAAYFCASSLAGGLDEQFFGPGTRLTVL.

This chain uses TRBV6-6 with TRBJ1-6; 9 bases match TRBD1. Germline loops: CDR1 MNHNY, CDR2 SVGAGI (reference sequence). Trimming at V came to 6 bases and at J to 7 bases, leaving 7 bases not matched to a gene. This CDR3 is 15 amino acids long. The CDR3 reads CASRNAGTGNSPLHF. As DNA, the CDR3 is TGTGCCAGCAGGAACGCCGGGACAGGGAATTCACCCCTCCACTTT.

This sequence joins TRBV18 and TRBJ1-4; 9 bases align to TRBD1. This CDR3 region has 14 residues. Germline CDR1 KGHSH, CDR2 LQKENI. Trimming cost V 2 bases and J 7 bases; bases outside gene matches: 2. CDR3 in DNA: TGTGCCAGCTCACCATCGGGACAGGGTGAAAAACTGTTTTTT. Its protein product is CASSPSGQGEKLFF.

The sample holds a few counts of this clone. The CDR3 sequence: CASSLTGEAFF. DNA of the CDR3: TGTGCCAGCAGCTTGACAGGGGAAGCTTTCTTT. The chain employs TRBV5-4 and TRBJ1-1; perhaps TRBD1 as D (6 bases). The V gene's germline CDR1 is SGHNT and CDR2 YYREEE (reference sequence). V was shortened by 1 base and J by 8 bases, with 6 bases between the two germline ends. The CDR3 is 11 amino acids.

V usage is TRBV5-6 and J usage is TRBJ2-1, with TRBD1 matching 7 bases. The CDR3 totals 15 residues. In germline, CDR1 is SGHDT, CDR2 YYEEEE. V dropped 1 base and J dropped 9; count of bases not matched to a gene: 10. The DNA for the CDR3 is TGTGCCAGCAGCTTGCCAGGGGGAGCAGTTAGTGAGCAGTTCTTC. It encodes CASSLPGGAVSEQFF.

The chain recombines TRBV19 with TRBJ2-1; no definite D call. The germline CDR1 and CDR2 sequences are LNHDA and SQIVND (reference sequence). This CDR3 spans 14 amino acids. Trimming pared 3 bases from V and 7 bases from J, leaving 13 bases between. The CDR3 DNA follows: TGTGCCAGTAGTATGTCTTGGCAGTTTAATGAGCAGTTCTTC. This sequence encodes CASSMSWQFNEQFF.

This chain uses TRBV7-9 with TRBJ2-7, with 9 nucleotides matching TRBD1. J was trimmed by 1 base and V by 7 bases; bases with no gene match: 2. In germline, CDR1 is SEHNR, CDR2 FQNEAQ (reference sequence). The CDR3 consists of 13 residues. CDR3 DNA: TGTGCCAGCACGGGACAGGGATCCTACGAGCAGTACTTC. Translation gives CASTGQGSYEQYF. Full variable domain (missing parts from reference TRBV7-9 and TRBJ2-7): DTGVSQNPRHKITKRGQNVTFRCDPISEHNRLYWYRQTLGQGPEFLTYFQNEAQLEKSRLLSDRFSAERPKGSFSTLEIQRTEQGDSAMYLCASTGQGSYEQYFGPGTRLTVT.

The CDR3 DNA follows: TGTGCCATCAGTGAGACGGACGGGGGGCAGTTCTTC. Translation gives CAISETDGGQFF. The V and J genes are TRBV10-3 and TRBJ2-1; D possibly corresponds to TRBD2 (6 bases). The V gene lost 2 bases and the J gene lost 12 bases, with 11 bases spanning the gap. Germline-derived CDR1 and CDR2 are ENHRY and SYGVKD. The CDR3 totals 12 residues.

The chain has TRBV27 and TRBJ2-1, with 8 bases identical to TRBD2. The V gene's germline CDR1 is MNHEY and CDR2 SMNVEV (reference sequence). This CDR3 spans 17 amino acids. Trimming cost V 1 base and J 6 bases; bases outside gene matches: 11. The CDR3 region has the DNA TGTGCCAGCAGTTTATTGTCTCGCGGGGGGCCTGCCAATGAGCAGTTCTTC. Protein product: CASSLLSRGGPANEQFF.

A word on this clone: The sample has other DNA sequences that encode this CDR3 too. V gene TRBV5-1 combines with J gene TRBJ2-5, with 8 nucleotides matching TRBD2. Germline CDR1 SGHRS, CDR2 YFSETQ. The CDR3 totals 14 residues. The junction had 6 bases not matched to a gene; V was cut back by 3 bases and J by 5 bases. The CDR3 region has the DNA TGCGCCAGCAGCTCCGGACTAGCTGGTGAGACCCAGTACTTC. Protein: CASSSGLAGETQYF.

CDR3 amino acids: CASSSGGIEAFF. The CDR3 region has the DNA TGTGCCAGCAGCTCCGGCGGAATTGAAGCTTTCTTT. The V and J genes are TRBV5-6 and TRBJ1-1; D gene uncertain. V was shortened by 3 bases and J by 7 bases, with 10 bases between the two germline ends. The germline gives CDR1 SGHDT, CDR2 YYEEEE. The CDR3 length is 12 residues.

The rearrangement joins TRBV2 to TRBJ2-5, with TRBD1 matching over 8 bases. In germline, CDR1 is SNHLY, CDR2 FYNNEI. J gave up 1 base and V 2 bases, and 15 bases lay outside the gene matches. The CDR3 loop spans 19 amino acids. The CDR3 DNA is TGTGCCAGCAGTGAACCCGCCTATAGAGGACAGGGATTCCAAGAGACCCAGTACTTC. This translates into CASSEPAYRGQGFQETQYF.

The rearrangement joins TRBV29-1 to TRBJ2-1, with TRBD2 matching over 10 bases. Unmatched junction bases numbered 8, after V lost 6 bases and J lost 0 bases. The CDR3 has 16 amino acids. Germline V CDR1 and CDR2: SQVTM, ANQGSEA. For the CDR3, the DNA is TGCAGCGTCCGGGCCACTAGCGGGAACTCCTACAATGAGCAGTTCTTC. Amino acids: CSVRATSGNSYNEQFF.

This chain joins TRBV27 and TRBJ2-7; TRBD1 is a possible D gene (5 bases). The CDR3 consists of 13 residues. The V gene lost 8 bases and the J gene lost 0 bases, with 11 bases spanning the gap. Germline V gene lookup returns CDR1 MNHEY and CDR2 SMNVEV (reference sequence). The CDR3 region has the DNA TGTGCCAGCCGGCTGACAGTCTCCTACGAGCAGTACTTC. Translating it yields CASRLTVSYEQYF.

The gene calls are TRBV6-5 and TRBJ1-2; D possibly corresponds to TRBD1 (6 bases). Germline V lookup: CDR1 MNHEY, CDR2 SVGAGI. This CDR3 comprises 13 residues. The V end lost 6 bases, the J end lost 3 bases, and 11 bases lay between the germline ends. The CDR3 loop is CASRPAGDYGYTF. In DNA, the CDR3 is TGTGCCAGCAGGCCCGCAGGGGACTATGGCTACACCTTC.

V gene TRBV5-1 combines with J gene TRBJ1-2, with 9 bases identical to TRBD1. V was pared by 4 bases and J by 8 bases, with 9 bases of the junction left unmatched. Germline assignment: CDR1 SGHRS and CDR2 YFSETQ. The CDR3 has 14 amino acids. CDR3 sequence reads: CASSQSGQGGGYTF. The CDR3 DNA reads TGCGCCAGCAGCCAGTCGGGACAGGGTGGAGGCTACACCTTC.

The CDR3: CASSLGRAKETQYF. The CDR3, as DNA: TGCGCCAGCAGCTTGGGCAGGGCAAAAGAGACCCAGTACTTC. The chain is built from TRBV5-1 and TRBJ2-5; weak D call: TRBD1 (5 bases). The CDR3 runs to 14 residues. V dropped 0 bases and J dropped 3 bases, with 9 bases sitting between them. Germline values: CDR1 SGHRS, CDR2 YFSETQ.

This chain connects TRBV28 to TRBJ1-5; D not resolved. The CDR3 totals 17 residues. V was shortened by 4 bases and J by 0 bases, with 16 bases between the two germline ends. Germline assignment: CDR1 MDHEN and CDR2 SYDVKM. The CDR3 coding sequence is TGTGCCAGCAGTTCACCCCGAGGGAAATCTAGCAATCAGCCCCAGCATTTT. It specifies CASSSPRGKSSNQPQHF.

In this sample, this clone turned up once. V is TRBV30 and J is TRBJ1-4, with a weak D call TRBD1 (5 bases). The germline V and J ends were trimmed by 2 bases and 0 bases, with 7 bases remaining between them. Germline CDR1 and CDR2: GTSNPN and SVGIG (reference sequence). This CDR3 spans 14 amino acids. The CDR3 nucleotides read TGTGCCTGGAGTCGACAGTCAACTAATGAAAAACTGTTTTTT. This sequence encodes CAWSRQSTNEKLFF.

The CDR3 protein is CSVSRGLKVGEQYF. The DNA of the CDR3 is TGCAGCGTTTCCCGGGGACTTAAAGTGGGGGAGCAGTACTTC. This chain connects TRBV29-1 to TRBJ2-7, with a possible D match to TRBD2 (6 bases). V dropped 5 bases and J dropped 7 bases, with 21 bases sitting between them. The CDR3 has 14 amino acids. The germline gives CDR1 SQVTM, CDR2 ANQGSEA.

This chain connects TRBV10-2 to TRBJ1-1; D might be TRBD1 (5 bases). The CDR3 length is 17 residues. V lost 8 bases, J lost 3 bases, and 25 bases lay in between. Germline CDR1 reads WSHSY; CDR2 reads SAAADI. The CDR3 spells CASGRTTATLGDTEAFF. CDR3 nucleotide sequence: TGCGCCAGCGGTCGGACTACGGCGACCTTAGGGGACACTGAAGCTTTCTTT.

V and J are TRBV7-6 and TRBJ2-7; 10 bases fit TRBD1. The germline CDR1 and CDR2 sequences are SGHVS and FNYEAQ. The V and J ends lost 1 base and 2 bases, in that order; junction bases with no gene match: 5. The CDR3 has 16 residues. The DNA of the CDR3 is TGTGCCAGCAGCTTAGAAATCGGACAGGGGGCCTACGAGCAGTACTTC. Its protein is CASSLEIGQGAYEQYF.

The chain couples TRBV7-8 to TRBJ2-7; a possible D gene is TRBD2 (5 bases). The ends were cut back, 5 bases at V and 3 bases at J, with 20 bases in the middle. Germline V CDR1 and CDR2: SGHVS, FQNEAQ. This CDR3 has 16 residues. Here the CDR3 reads CASSPLGGTGLYEQYF. In nucleotides, the CDR3 is TGTGCCAGCAGCCCCCTCGGTGGAACTGGACTCTACGAGCAGTACTTC.

The chain joins TRBV5-6 to TRBJ2-7; TRBD1 agrees at 8 bases. Germline CDR1 reads SGHDT; CDR2 reads YYEEEE. The junction had 7 bases not matched to a gene; V was cut back by 0 bases and J by 5 bases. The CDR3 contains 15 residues. The CDR3 sequence: CASSLVGQGVHEQYF. The CDR3 DNA is TGTGCCAGCAGCTTGGTCGGACAGGGCGTCCACGAGCAGTACTTC.

The table lists this clone with a count of one. The chain is built from TRBV4-2 and TRBJ1-5; 7 bases align to TRBD1. Germline trimming cut 5 bases from V and 0 bases from J; bases unmatched to any gene: 4. Looked up from germline, CDR1 is LGHNA and CDR2 is YNFKEQ. This CDR3 has 15 amino acids. The CDR3 reads CASSWGTDSNQPQHF. The CDR3, as DNA: TGTGCCAGCAGCTGGGGGACAGATAGCAATCAGCCCCAGCATTTT.

The chain links TRBV4-2 to TRBJ2-1, with TRBD2 identical over 8 bases. V was pared by 1 base and J by 7 bases, with 6 bases of the junction left unmatched. Germline V gives CDR1 LGHNA, CDR2 YNFKEQ. The CDR3 is made up of 15 amino acids. The CDR3, as DNA: TGTGCCAGCAGCCAAGCACAGCGGGAGTGGAATGAGCAGTTCTTC. Its protein is CASSQAQREWNEQFF.

The table lists this clone with a count of one. The rearrangement uses TRBV5-6 and TRBJ1-2; possibly TRBD1 for D (6 bases). Trimming took off 0 bases at V and 8 bases at J, with 17 bases between the two ends. Germline V gene data show CDR1 as SGHDT and CDR2 as YYEEEE. The CDR3 totals 15 residues. This CDR3 reads CASSLVTYRAWGYTF. DNA of the CDR3: TGTGCCAGCAGCTTGGTTACCTACAGGGCCTGGGGCTACACCTTC.

This chain links TRBV19 with TRBJ2-1, with 7 bases aligning to TRBD2. Trimming removed 8 bases from V and 4 bases from J; junction bases left unmatched: 8. The CDR3 runs 14 residues. Germline V lookup: CDR1 LNHDA, CDR2 SQIVND (reference sequence). Written as DNA, the CDR3 is TGTGCCAGTGGAGCGGGAATATTTTACAATGAGCAGTTCTTC. Translated: CASGAGIFYNEQFF. Variable domain in full (rest from reference TRBV19 and TRBJ2-1): DGGITQSPKYLFRKEGQNVTLSCEQNLNHDAMYWYRQDPGQGLRLIYYSQIVNDFQKGDIAEGYSVSREKKESFPLTVTSAQKNPTAFYLCASGAGIFYNEQFFGPGTRLTVL.

The chain has TRBV29-1 and TRBJ2-5; D is possibly TRBD1 (5 bases). V dropped 1 base and J dropped 4 bases, with 13 bases sitting between them. The CDR3 has 14 residues. Looked up from germline, CDR1 is SQVTM and CDR2 is ANQGSEA. CDR3 sequence (DNA): TGCAGCGTTGAAGTCCTGACAAGGGGAGAGACCCAGTACTTC. Protein: CSVEVLTRGETQYF.

V is TRBV5-5 and J is TRBJ2-1, with 7 positions matching TRBD2. CDR3 length: 15 residues. The J segment lost 5 bases and the V segment lost 2 bases, leaving 7 bases of the junction unmatched. CDR1 is SGHKS and CDR2 is YYEKEE in the germline V gene (reference sequence). The CDR3 protein is CASSFNGGGNNEQFF. CDR3 nucleotide sequence: TGTGCCAGCAGCTTCAACGGCGGGGGAAACAATGAGCAGTTCTTC.